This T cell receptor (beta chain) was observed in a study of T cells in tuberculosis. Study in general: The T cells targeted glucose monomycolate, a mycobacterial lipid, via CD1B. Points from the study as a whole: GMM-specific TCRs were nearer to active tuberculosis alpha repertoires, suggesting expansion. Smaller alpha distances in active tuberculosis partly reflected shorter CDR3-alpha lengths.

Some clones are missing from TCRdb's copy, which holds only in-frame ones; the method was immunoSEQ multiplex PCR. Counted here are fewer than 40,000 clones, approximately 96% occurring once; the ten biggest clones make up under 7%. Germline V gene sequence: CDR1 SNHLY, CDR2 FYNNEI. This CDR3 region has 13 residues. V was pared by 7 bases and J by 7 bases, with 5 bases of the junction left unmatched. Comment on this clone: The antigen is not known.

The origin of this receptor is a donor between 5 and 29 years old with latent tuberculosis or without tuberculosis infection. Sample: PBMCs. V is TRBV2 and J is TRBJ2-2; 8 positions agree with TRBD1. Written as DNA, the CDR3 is TGTGCCAGCAATGGACAGGGAGGCGGGGAGCTGTTTTTT. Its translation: CASNGQGGGELFF.